Each of the 30 T cell receptor beta chains below was sequenced from the same sample in a study of T-cell reconstitution after alpha-beta-depleted transplantation in children. The library targeted TCRbeta and was prepared with unique molecular identifiers. Each CDR3 protein gets one entry after TCRdb re-called the PCR reads with MiXCR. The sample shows 500,000 to 750,000 distinct CDR3 sequences, 25% to 30% of them seen only once. The specimen comprised PBMCs, sampled before TCRalphabeta/CD19-depleted stem cell transplant. The source is a boy in the first two years of life with Wiskott-Aldrich syndrome, due to receive a stem cell transplant.

V usage is TRBV20-1 and J usage is TRBJ1-5, with 7 positions matching TRBD1. This CDR3 has 15 residues. The ends lost 2 bases at V and 2 bases at J; junction bases unmatched: 6. Germline CDR1 and CDR2: DFQATT and SNEGSKA (reference sequence). The CDR3 bases are TGCAGTGCTAGACCGACAGGGCGCGGCAATCAGCCCCAGCATTTT. This translates into CSARPTGRGNQPQHF.

This clonotype was seen more than once but under ten times. The V call is TRBV5-1, the J call TRBJ2-3; possibly TRBD2 for D (5 bases). This CDR3 region has 14 residues. Germline V gene data show CDR1 as SGHRS and CDR2 as YFSETQ. Trimming removed 0 bases at V and 5 bases at J, with 10 bases between. The CDR3 region is CASSLDSVGDTQYF. The CDR3 bases are TGCGCCAGCAGCTTGGATAGCGTGGGAGATACGCAGTATTTT.

The chain recombines TRBV11-2 with TRBJ2-1; 7 nucleotides match TRBD2. The length of the CDR3 is 16 residues. The J segment lost 1 base and the V segment lost 2 bases, leaving 5 bases of the junction unmatched. Germline CDR1 is SGHAT and CDR2 is FQNNGV. The CDR3: CASSLRWRGSYNEQFF. In DNA form, the CDR3 reads TGTGCCAGCAGCTTACGGTGGCGGGGGTCCTACAATGAGCAGTTCTTC.

V is TRBV27 and J is TRBJ2-7; 12 nucleotides align to TRBD2. The V segment lost 4 bases and the J segment 7 bases; nucleotides outside the gene matches: 11. The CDR3 has 16 residues. Germline V gene lookup returns CDR1 MNHEY and CDR2 SMNVEV (reference sequence). Here the CDR3 DNA reads TGTGCCAGCAGTTCGGTTTTCGGACTAGCGGGACTTGAGCAGTACTTC. Its protein product is CASSSVFGLAGLEQYF.

In its sample, this clonotype was seen a few times. The gene calls are TRBV27 and TRBJ2-7; 8 positions match TRBD2. V gave up 5 bases and J gave up 3 bases; unmatched junction bases: 12. Germline CDR1 MNHEY, CDR2 SMNVEV (reference sequence). The CDR3 has 16 residues. CDR3: CASSPHQLAADYEQYF. CDR3 nucleotides: TGTGCCAGCAGTCCCCACCAACTAGCGGCTGACTACGAGCAGTACTTC.

This clonotype occurred a few times. The chain recombines TRBV24-1 with TRBJ2-3; 9 bases match TRBD2. The CDR3 is 16 amino acids. Trimming removed 1 base from V and 6 bases from J; junction bases left unmatched: 7. In germline, CDR1 is KGHDR, CDR2 SFDVKD. This chain's CDR3 is CATSDFSGSASDTQYF. The CDR3 coding sequence is TGTGCCACCAGTGATTTTAGCGGGAGTGCATCGGATACGCAGTATTTT.

The V call is TRBV20-1, the J call TRBJ2-1, with 8 bases that match TRBD1. The CDR3 is 14 amino acids. V shed 5 bases, J shed 8 bases, and the junction held 11 bases outside the gene matches. Germline V gene lookup returns CDR1 DFQATT and CDR2 SNEGSKA (reference sequence). CDR3 protein: CSASRQGPFDEQFF. CDR3 bases: TGCAGTGCTTCCCGACAGGGGCCCTTCGATGAGCAGTTCTTC.

The chain employs TRBV6-5 and TRBJ2-1; D may be TRBD2 (6 bases). CDR3 size: 14 residues. V lost 5 bases and J 5 bases, leaving 13 bases between the germline ends. CDR1 is MNHEY and CDR2 is SVGAGI in the germline V gene. The CDR3 DNA is TGTGCCAGCAGTACTAGCTGGATGAACAATGAGCAGTTCTTC. It codes for CASSTSWMNNEQFF.

This clonotype was seen a handful of times. The chain joins TRBV5-1 to TRBJ2-7, with D hard to call. The ends were cut back, 0 bases at V and 3 bases at J, with 13 bases in the middle. Germline CDR1 and CDR2: SGHRS and YFSETQ. The CDR3 sequence is 15 residues long. CDR3 sequence: CASSLEQLKHYEQYF. For the CDR3, the DNA is TGCGCCAGCAGCTTGGAACAGCTAAAGCACTACGAGCAGTACTTC.

This rearrangement joins TRBV29-1 to TRBJ2-1, with a weak D call TRBD1 (5 bases). V lost 4 bases to trimming and J lost 4 bases, with 11 bases between them. Germline-derived CDR1 and CDR2 are SQVTM and ANQGSEA. CDR3 length: 13 amino acids. The CDR3 DNA reads TGCAGCGTTGGACAGTCACCTTACAATGAGCAGTTCTTC. Its protein is CSVGQSPYNEQFF.

This clonotype was seen only a few times. The chain couples TRBV7-8 to TRBJ2-1; D not certain. V lost 5 bases and J 0 bases, leaving 14 bases between the germline ends. Per the germline V gene, CDR1 is SGHVS and CDR2 is FQNEAQ. This CDR3 region has 16 residues. Written as DNA, the CDR3 is TGTGCCAGCAGCCCTCTTGAGAGGACCTCCTACAATGAGCAGTTCTTC. Translating it yields CASSPLERTSYNEQFF. The full variable domain, in which reference TRBV7-8 and TRBJ2-1 provide the parts outside the CDR3, is GAGVSQSPRYKVAKRGQDVALRCDPISGHVSLFWYQQALGQGPEFLTYFQNEAQLDKSGLPSDRFFAERPEGSVSTLKIQRTQQEDSAVYLCASSPLERTSYNEQFFGPGTRLTVL.

This chain connects TRBV12-3 or TRBV12-4 to TRBJ2-1; 8 bases align to TRBD2. This CDR3 region has 17 residues. Trimming at V came to 1 base and at J to 8 bases, leaving 13 bases not matched to a gene. The CDR3 DNA reads as TGTGCCAGCAGTTTAGGGTGGGCGGGAGGAAAATCGGATGAGCAGTTCTTC. The encoded protein is CASSLGWAGGKSDEQFF.

This clonotype was recorded a few times. The chain links TRBV20-1 to TRBJ2-2; TRBD1 matches at 8 bases. The trim removed 6 bases at V and 4 bases at J, leaving 7 bases unmatched. The CDR3 consists of 14 residues. Germline V gene data show CDR1 as DFQATT and CDR2 as SNEGSKA (reference sequence). The CDR3 bases are TGCAGTGCCCTGGACAGGGTGGGCACCGGGGAGCTGTTTTTT. This sequence encodes CSALDRVGTGELFF.

There are a few counts of this clonotype. The chain combines TRBV29-1 with TRBJ1-1, with D maybe TRBD1 (5 bases). The V gene lost 6 bases and the J gene lost 5 bases, with 19 bases spanning the gap. Germline loops: CDR1 SQVTM, CDR2 ANQGSEA. This CDR3 is built from 14 residues. The chain's CDR3 is CSVPPGTGNTEAFF. CDR3 DNA: TGCAGCGTCCCACCCGGGACCGGGAATACTGAAGCTTTCTTT. Drawing the rest from reference TRBV29-1 and TRBJ1-1, the complete variable domain is SAVISQKPSRDICQRGTSLTIQCQVDSQVTMMFWYRQQPGQSLTLIATANQGSEATYESGFVIDKFPISRPNLTFSTLTVSNMSPEDSSIYLCSVPPGTGNTEAFFGQGTRLTVV.

The V and J genes are TRBV6-1 and TRBJ1-4, with 9 bases matching TRBD1. CDR1 and CDR2 (germline): MNHNS, SASEGT. The length of the CDR3 is 15 residues. V shed 3 bases and J 7 bases; nucleotides not matched to a gene: 6. CDR3 amino acids: CASSDYRGPSEKLFF. CDR3 nucleotides: TGTGCCAGCAGTGACTACAGGGGGCCCAGTGAAAAACTGTTTTTT.

J is TRBJ2-7 and V is TRBV3-1, with TRBD1 identical over 10 bases. With 5 bases clipped from V and 5 bases from J, the junction kept 3 bases outside the gene matches. Germline CDR1 LGHDT, CDR2 YNNKEL (reference sequence). The CDR3 has 13 residues. This CDR3 reads CASSGGTGDEQYF. Written as DNA, the CDR3 is TGTGCCAGCAGCGGAGGGACAGGGGACGAGCAGTACTTC.

The chain couples TRBV6-1 to TRBJ1-5; TRBD1 matches 9 bases. CDR3 length equals 16 residues. The trim removed 4 bases at V and 0 bases at J, leaving 4 bases unmatched. Germline loops: CDR1 MNHNS, CDR2 SASEGT. The DNA of the CDR3 is TGTGCCAGCAGTGCCCGGGACAGGGTTAGCAATCAGCCCCAGCATTTT. Protein sequence: CASSARDRVSNQPQHF.

This clonotype was seen more than once but under ten times. The J gene is TRBJ2-6, the V gene TRBV5-1; D ambiguous. V was clipped by 1 base and J by 2 bases, with 10 bases between them. The CDR3 runs 16 residues. The germline gives CDR1 SGHRS, CDR2 YFSETQ. Here the CDR3 reads CASSLRPGAGANVLTF. As DNA, the CDR3 is TGCGCCAGCAGCTTGCGGCCAGGAGCTGGGGCCAACGTCCTGACTTTC. The variable domain in full, completed from reference TRBV5-1 and TRBJ2-6, reads KAGVTQTPRYLIKTRGQQVTLSCSPISGHRSVSWYQQTPGQGLQFLFEYFSETQRNKGNFPGRFSGRQFSNSRSEMNVSTLELGDSALYLCASSLRPGAGANVLTFGAGSRLTVL.

The V and J genes are TRBV9 and TRBJ2-3; D perhaps matches TRBD2 (5 bases). The germline V and J ends were trimmed by 0 bases and 3 bases, with 11 bases remaining between them. Germline values: CDR1 SGDLS, CDR2 YYNGEE. CDR3 size: 15 residues. The CDR3 DNA reads TGTGCCAGCAGCGTAGCCCCAGCGGAAACAGATACGCAGTATTTT. This sequence encodes CASSVAPAETDTQYF.

The rearrangement joins TRBV7-2 to TRBJ2-7, with D tentatively TRBD1 (6 bases). V gave up 4 bases and J gave up 5 bases, with 18 bases separating them. Germline values: CDR1 SGHTA, CDR2 FQGNSA. The CDR3 has 15 residues. The CDR3 DNA follows: TGTGCCAGCAGCTATGGCGCGGACAGAGGCAACGAGCAGTACTTC. Translated, it gives CASSYGADRGNEQYF.

The gene calls are TRBV27 and TRBJ2-3; D is undetermined. V lost 5 bases to trimming and J lost 5 bases, with 14 bases between them. This CDR3 region has 14 residues. CDR1 MNHEY and CDR2 SMNVEV come from the germline V gene (reference sequence). The DNA for the CDR3 is TGTGCCAGCAGTCCGAGCTGGGTCGGAGATACGCAGTATTTT. Its protein product is CASSPSWVGDTQYF.

This clonotype was seen a handful of times. The chain joins TRBV6-1 to TRBJ1-1, with 9 bases fitting TRBD1. The germline V gene encodes CDR1 MNHNS and CDR2 SASEGT. J gave up 6 bases and V 6 bases, and 11 bases lay outside the gene matches. The CDR3 has 15 amino acids. CDR3 bases: TGTGCCAGCAGGGGGACAGGGCCTCTATGGGCTGAAGCTTTCTTT. It specifies CASRGTGPLWAEAFF.

The chain joins TRBV6-6 to TRBJ2-1; no clear D. The V end lost 2 bases, the J end lost 10 bases, and 6 bases lay between the germline ends. The length of the CDR3 is 11 residues. Germline CDR1 is MNHNY and CDR2 is SVGAGI (reference sequence). The CDR3 region is CASSYDSEQFF. DNA for the CDR3: TGTGCCAGCAGTTACGACTCAGAGCAGTTCTTC.

The rearrangement links TRBV6-1 to TRBJ2-3; 7 nucleotides match TRBD2. The J segment lost 4 bases and the V segment lost 0 bases, leaving 4 bases of the junction unmatched. This CDR3 has 15 residues. The germline CDR1 and CDR2 sequences are MNHNS and SASEGT. The CDR3 DNA follows: TGTGCCAGCAGTGAAGCGACTAGCCGGCCAGATACGCAGTATTTT. As protein: CASSEATSRPDTQYF.

The genes are TRBV4-1 and TRBJ2-7; D perhaps matches TRBD2 (5 bases). Germline loops: CDR1 MGHRA, CDR2 YSYEKL. V was pared by 1 base and J by 0 bases, with 10 bases between. The CDR3 runs 15 residues. Written as DNA, the CDR3 is TGCGCCAGCAGCCAAGTTGGCAGCGGCTCCTACGAGCAGTACTTC. Amino acid sequence: CASSQVGSGSYEQYF.

The chain is built from TRBV10-3 and TRBJ2-7; D tentatively reads TRBD1 or TRBD2 (6 bases each). Trimming cost V 11 bases and J 3 bases, with 26 bases left between them. Germline V CDR1 and CDR2: ENHRY, SYGVKD. The CDR3 covers 16 residues. For the CDR3, the DNA is TGTGCCGCCTCCTTTAAACAGGGAGGAGGGCACTACGAGCAGTACTTC. This sequence encodes CAASFKQGGGHYEQYF.

CDR3 loop: CASTLQLAGGHGASVGELFF. In DNA form, the CDR3 reads TGTGCCAGCACTCTTCAACTAGCGGGAGGGCATGGGGCCAGTGTCGGGGAGCTGTTTTTT. The chain combines TRBV12-3 or TRBV12-4 with TRBJ2-2, with 13 bases aligning to TRBD2. With 7 bases clipped from V and 7 bases from J, the junction kept 21 bases outside the gene matches. This CDR3 has 20 amino acids.

In this sample, this clonotype turned up a few times. This chain links TRBV20-1 with TRBJ2-1, with D perhaps matching TRBD2 (6 bases). The CDR3 runs 18 residues. V gave up 3 bases and J gave up 1 base, with 22 bases separating them. Looked up from germline, CDR1 is DFQATT and CDR2 is SNEGSKA (reference sequence). DNA for the CDR3: TGCAGTGCTAGTGGCCTTCCGGGTAGCGGCGAATCCTACAATGAGCAGTTCTTC. This gives the protein CSASGLPGSGESYNEQFF.

The chain joins TRBV7-2 to TRBJ2-5; 9 positions agree with TRBD1. J was trimmed by 2 bases and V by 5 bases; bases with no gene match: 6. The germline CDR1 and CDR2 sequences are SGHTA and FQGNSA. The CDR3 has 15 residues. The CDR3 nucleotides are TGTGCCAGCAGCATCGACAGGGGGAGGCAAGAGACCCAGTACTTC. As protein: CASSIDRGRQETQYF. The variable domain in full, with the rest retrieved from reference TRBV7-2 and TRBJ2-5, is GAGVSQSPSNKVTEKGKDVELRCDPISGHTALYWYRQSLGQGLEFLIYFQGNSAPDKSGLPSDRFSAERTGGSVSTLTIQRTQQEDSAVYLCASSIDRGRQETQYFGPGTRLLVL.

The chain employs TRBV24-1 and TRBJ2-1, with 8 bases identical to TRBD2. CDR1 and CDR2 from the germline V gene are KGHDR and SFDVKD. The CDR3 is made up of 20 amino acids. V was clipped by 5 bases and J by 4 bases; unmatched bases: 21. Written as DNA, the CDR3 is TGTGCCACCAGTGGGGAGACGGGCCCGCGGGTAGCGGGAAGGTACAATGAGCAGTTCTTC. Translated: CATSGETGPRVAGRYNEQFF.